This T cell receptor beta chain is from a study of a mutant IDH1 vaccine in newly diagnosed glioma. Whole-study context: Each patient was administered eight vaccinations, scheduled in weeks 1, 3, 5, 7, 11, 15, 19 and 23.

Trimming left V 0 bases short and J 6 bases short, with 8 bases between. In germline, CDR1 is SGHRS, CDR2 YFSETQ. There are 13 residues in the CDR3. Study-level points and caveats: There were vaccine-induced immune responses in roughly 93% of the patients. Pseudoprogression seemed unrelated to changes in top peripheral T cell clonotypes.

Time point of the sample: week 5, during vaccination. Vaccine doses each comprised 300 ug of mutant IDH1 20-mer peptide, with topical imiquimod. Those who donated had recent WHO grade 3 or 4 IDH1-mutant, ATRX-lost astrocytomas. A note on this clone: Its antigen is undetermined.

The data were produced by immunoSEQ multiplex PCR, yet TCRdb's version contains in-frame clones alone and is incomplete. Of more than 40,000 clones listed, 78% are singletons. The TCR originated in a middle-aged woman with glioma. J is TRBJ2-3 and V is TRBV5-1; no firm D call. Sequenced here: PBMCs, sampled from a glioma patient whose treatment included an IDH1 peptide vaccine. This CDR3 is CASSLVLLDTQYF. For the CDR3, the DNA is TGCGCCAGCAGCTTGGTACTGTTGGATACGCAGTATTTT.